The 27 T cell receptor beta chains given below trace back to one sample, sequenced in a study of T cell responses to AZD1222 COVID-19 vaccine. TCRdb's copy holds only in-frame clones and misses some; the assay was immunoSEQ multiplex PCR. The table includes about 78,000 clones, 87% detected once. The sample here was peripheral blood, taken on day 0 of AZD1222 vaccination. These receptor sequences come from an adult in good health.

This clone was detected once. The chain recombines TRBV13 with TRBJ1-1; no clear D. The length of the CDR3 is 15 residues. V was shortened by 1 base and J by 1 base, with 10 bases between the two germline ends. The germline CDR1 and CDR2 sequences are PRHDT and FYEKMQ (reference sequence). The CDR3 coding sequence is TGTGCCAGCAGCTTAGCTGGAGTAGGGAACACTGAAGCTTTCTTT. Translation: CASSLAGVGNTEAFF.

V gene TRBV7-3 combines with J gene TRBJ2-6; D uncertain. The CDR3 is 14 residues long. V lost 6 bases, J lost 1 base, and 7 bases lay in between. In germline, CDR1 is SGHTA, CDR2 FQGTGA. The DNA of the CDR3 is TGTGCCAGCAGGGGTGTTTCTGGGGCCAACGTCCTGACTTTC. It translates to CASRGVSGANVLTF.

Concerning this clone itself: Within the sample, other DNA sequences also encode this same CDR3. The CDR3 region has the DNA TGTGCCAGTCGGCCGGGACAGGGACACGAGCAGTACTTC. Translating it yields CASRPGQGHEQYF. J is TRBJ2-7 and V is TRBV19, with TRBD1 matching over 9 bases. CDR1 and CDR2 (germline): LNHDA, SQIVND (reference sequence). The V segment lost 8 bases and the J segment 5 bases; nucleotides outside the gene matches: 7. This CDR3 comprises 13 residues.

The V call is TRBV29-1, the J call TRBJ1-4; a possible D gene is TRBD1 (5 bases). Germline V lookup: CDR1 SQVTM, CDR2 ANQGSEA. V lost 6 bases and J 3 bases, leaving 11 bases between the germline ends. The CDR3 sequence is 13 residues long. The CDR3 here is CSVYGTANEKLFF. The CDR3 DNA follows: TGCAGCGTCTATGGGACCGCTAATGAAAAACTGTTTTTT.

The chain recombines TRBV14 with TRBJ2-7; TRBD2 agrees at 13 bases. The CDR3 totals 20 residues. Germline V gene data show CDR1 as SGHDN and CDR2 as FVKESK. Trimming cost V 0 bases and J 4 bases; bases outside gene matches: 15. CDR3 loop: CASSQDSGTSGRASSYEQYF. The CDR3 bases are TGTGCCAGCAGCCAAGATTCGGGAACTAGCGGGAGGGCCAGTAGTTACGAGCAGTACTTC.

CDR3 sequence (DNA): TGTGCCATCAGTGAGTCGACCTTGGTAACCGGGGAGCTGTTTTTT. The encoded protein is CAISESTLVTGELFF. V gene TRBV10-3 combines with J gene TRBJ2-2; D call uncertain. The CDR3 consists of 15 residues. The germline V gene has CDR1 ENHRY and CDR2 SYGVKD. Trimming left V 0 bases short and J 5 bases short, with 10 bases between.

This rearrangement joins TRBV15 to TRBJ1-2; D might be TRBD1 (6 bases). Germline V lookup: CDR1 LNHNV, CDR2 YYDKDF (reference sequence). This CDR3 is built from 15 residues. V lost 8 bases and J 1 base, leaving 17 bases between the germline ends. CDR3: CATADRGDGNYGYTF. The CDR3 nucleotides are TGTGCCACCGCGGATAGGGGGGATGGTAACTATGGCTACACCTTC.

The chain's CDR3 is CASSFMERGTQYF. The CDR3 DNA reads TGTGCCAGCAGCTTTATGGAGCGCGGGACCCAGTACTTC. The chain has TRBV5-4 and TRBJ2-5; D is unresolved. The ends were cut back, 2 bases at V and 7 bases at J, with 12 bases in the middle. Germline lookup yields CDR1 SGHNT and CDR2 YYREEE (reference sequence). The CDR3 covers 13 residues.

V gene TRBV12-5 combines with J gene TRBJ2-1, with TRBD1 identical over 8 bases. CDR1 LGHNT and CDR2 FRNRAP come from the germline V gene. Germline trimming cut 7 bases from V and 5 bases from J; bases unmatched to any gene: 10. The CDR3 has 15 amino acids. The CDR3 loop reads CASAQTGGRNNEQFF. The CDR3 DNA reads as TGTGCTAGTGCCCAAACAGGGGGTAGAAACAATGAGCAGTTCTTC.

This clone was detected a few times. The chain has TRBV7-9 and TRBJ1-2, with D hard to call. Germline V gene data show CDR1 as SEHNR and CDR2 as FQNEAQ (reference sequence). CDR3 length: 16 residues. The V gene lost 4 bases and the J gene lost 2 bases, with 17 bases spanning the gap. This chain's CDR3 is CASSYELGARNYGYTF. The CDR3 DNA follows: TGTGCCAGCAGCTATGAATTGGGAGCCCGAAACTATGGCTACACCTTC. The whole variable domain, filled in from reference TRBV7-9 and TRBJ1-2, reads DTGVSQNPRHKITKRGQNVTFRCDPISEHNRLYWYRQTLGQGPEFLTYFQNEAQLEKSRLLSDRFSAERPKGSFSTLEIQRTEQGDSAMYLCASSYELGARNYGYTFGSGTRLTVV.

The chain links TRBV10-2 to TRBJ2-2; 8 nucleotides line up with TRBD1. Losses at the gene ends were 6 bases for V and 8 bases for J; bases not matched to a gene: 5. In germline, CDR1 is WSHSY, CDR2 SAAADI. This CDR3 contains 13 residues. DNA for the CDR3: TGCGCCAGCAGGGACAGGGCATCGGGGGAGCTGTTTTTT. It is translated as CASRDRASGELFF.

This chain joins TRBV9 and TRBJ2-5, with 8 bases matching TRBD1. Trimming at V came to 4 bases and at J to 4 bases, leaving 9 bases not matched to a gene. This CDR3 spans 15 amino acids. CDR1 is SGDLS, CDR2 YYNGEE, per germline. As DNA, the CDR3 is TGTGCCAGCAGCAGTACAGGGGGAAGGTTAGAGACCCAGTACTTC. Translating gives CASSSTGGRLETQYF.

CDR3 nucleotide sequence: TGTGCCAGCAGTTATGTTGTCCGGACAGGAGGGGATTCGCGCAATCAGCCCCAGCATTTT. Residues: CASSYVVRTGGDSRNQPQHF. The V call is TRBV6-2 or TRBV6-3, the J call TRBJ1-5; 7 bases are shared with TRBD1. The CDR3 length is 20 residues. J lost 2 bases, V lost 3 bases, and 19 bases had no gene match. Germline CDR1 reads MNHEY; CDR2 reads SVGEGT.

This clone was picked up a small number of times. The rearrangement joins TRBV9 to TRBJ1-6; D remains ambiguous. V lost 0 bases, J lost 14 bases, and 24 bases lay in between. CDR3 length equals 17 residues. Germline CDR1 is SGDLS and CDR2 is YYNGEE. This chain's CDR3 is CASSVVYKADEFDALHF. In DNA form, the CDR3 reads TGTGCCAGCAGCGTAGTTTACAAGGCAGACGAATTTGACGCCCTCCACTTT.

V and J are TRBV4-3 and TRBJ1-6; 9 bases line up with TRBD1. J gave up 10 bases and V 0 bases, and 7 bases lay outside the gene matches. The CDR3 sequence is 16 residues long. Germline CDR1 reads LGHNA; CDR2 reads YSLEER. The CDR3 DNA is TGCGCCAGCAGCCAAGACCCGGGACAGGGCTGGTCACCCCTCCACTTT. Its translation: CASSQDPGQGWSPLHF.

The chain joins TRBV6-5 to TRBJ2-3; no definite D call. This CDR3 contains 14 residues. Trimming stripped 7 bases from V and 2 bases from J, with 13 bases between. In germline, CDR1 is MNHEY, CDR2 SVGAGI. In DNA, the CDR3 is TGTGCCAGCATGATCGAACGCCCCACAGATACGCAGTATTTT. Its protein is CASMIERPTDTQYF.

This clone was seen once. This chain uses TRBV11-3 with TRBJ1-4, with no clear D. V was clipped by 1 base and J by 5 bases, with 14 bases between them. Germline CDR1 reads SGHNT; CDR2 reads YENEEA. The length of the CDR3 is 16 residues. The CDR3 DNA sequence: TGTGCCAGCAGCTTAGGCAACCAGTTCATCAATGAAAAACTGTTTTTT. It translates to CASSLGNQFINEKLFF.

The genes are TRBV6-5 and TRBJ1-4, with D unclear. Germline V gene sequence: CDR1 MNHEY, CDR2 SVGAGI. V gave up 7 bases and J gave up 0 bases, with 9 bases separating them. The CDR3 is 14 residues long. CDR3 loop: CASTPGATNEKLFF. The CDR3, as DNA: TGTGCCAGCACCCCTGGGGCAACTAATGAAAAACTGTTTTTT.

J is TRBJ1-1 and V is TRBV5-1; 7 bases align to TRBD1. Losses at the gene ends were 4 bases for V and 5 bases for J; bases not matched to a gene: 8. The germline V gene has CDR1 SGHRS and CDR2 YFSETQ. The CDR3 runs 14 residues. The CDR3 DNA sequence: TGCGCCAGCAGCGCGGACAGGAGACTGACTGAAGCTTTCTTT. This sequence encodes CASSADRRLTEAFF.

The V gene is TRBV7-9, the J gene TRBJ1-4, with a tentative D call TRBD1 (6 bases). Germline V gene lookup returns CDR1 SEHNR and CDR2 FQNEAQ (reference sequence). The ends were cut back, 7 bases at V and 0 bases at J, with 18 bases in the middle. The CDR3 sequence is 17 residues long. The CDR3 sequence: CASTATGRPATNEKLFF. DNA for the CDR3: TGTGCCAGCACCGCCACAGGGAGACCTGCAACTAATGAAAAACTGTTTTTT.

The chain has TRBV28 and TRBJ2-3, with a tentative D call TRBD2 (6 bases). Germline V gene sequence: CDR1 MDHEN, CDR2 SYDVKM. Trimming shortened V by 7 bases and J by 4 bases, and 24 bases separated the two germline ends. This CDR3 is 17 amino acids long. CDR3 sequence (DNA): TGTGCCAGCATAAACGACGGGAGTGGGTTTGGGTCAGATACGCAGTATTTT. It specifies CASINDGSGFGSDTQYF.

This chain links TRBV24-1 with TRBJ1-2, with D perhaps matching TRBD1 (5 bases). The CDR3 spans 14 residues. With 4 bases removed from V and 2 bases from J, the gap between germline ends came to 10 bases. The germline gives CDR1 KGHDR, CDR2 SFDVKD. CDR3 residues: CATSEGRTNYGYTF. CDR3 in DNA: TGTGCCACCAGTGAGGGACGGACCAACTATGGCTACACCTTC.

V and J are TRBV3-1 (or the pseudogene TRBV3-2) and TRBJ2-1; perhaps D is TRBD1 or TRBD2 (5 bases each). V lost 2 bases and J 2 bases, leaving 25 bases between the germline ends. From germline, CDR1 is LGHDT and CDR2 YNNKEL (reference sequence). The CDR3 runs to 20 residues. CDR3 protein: CASSQFTAPPGRPPYNEQFF. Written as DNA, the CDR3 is TGTGCCAGCAGCCAATTTACAGCGCCTCCGGGACGCCCGCCCTACAATGAGCAGTTCTTC.

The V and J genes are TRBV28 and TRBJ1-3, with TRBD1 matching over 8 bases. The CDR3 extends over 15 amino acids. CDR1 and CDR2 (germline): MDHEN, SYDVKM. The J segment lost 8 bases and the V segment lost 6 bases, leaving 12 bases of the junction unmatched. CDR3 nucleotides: TGTGCCAGCAGATCCCCGGGACAGGATTTAGACACCATATATTTT. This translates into CASRSPGQDLDTIYF.

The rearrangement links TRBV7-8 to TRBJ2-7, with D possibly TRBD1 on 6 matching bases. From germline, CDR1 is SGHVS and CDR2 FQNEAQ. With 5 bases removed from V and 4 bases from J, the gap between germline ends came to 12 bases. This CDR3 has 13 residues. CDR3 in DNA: TGTGCCAGCAGCGCCACAGGGTTATACGAGCAGTACTTC. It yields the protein CASSATGLYEQYF.

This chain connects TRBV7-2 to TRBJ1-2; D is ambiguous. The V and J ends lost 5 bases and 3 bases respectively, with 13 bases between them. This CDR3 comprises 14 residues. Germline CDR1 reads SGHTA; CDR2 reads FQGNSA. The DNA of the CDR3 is TGTGCCAGCAGCCCCGACGGAGCCTACTATGGCTACACCTTC. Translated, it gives CASSPDGAYYGYTF. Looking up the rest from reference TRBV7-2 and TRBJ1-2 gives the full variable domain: GAGVSQSPSNKVTEKGKDVELRCDPISGHTALYWYRQSLGQGLEFLIYFQGNSAPDKSGLPSDRFSAERTGGSVSTLTIQRTQQEDSAVYLCASSPDGAYYGYTFGSGTRLTVV.

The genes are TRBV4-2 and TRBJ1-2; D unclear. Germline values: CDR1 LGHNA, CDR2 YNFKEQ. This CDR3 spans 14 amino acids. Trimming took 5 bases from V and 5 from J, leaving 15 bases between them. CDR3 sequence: CASSEADGVYGYTF. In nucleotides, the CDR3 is TGTGCCAGCAGCGAAGCGGACGGCGTTTATGGCTACACCTTC.